A few counts support the clone carrying this T cell receptor (beta chain). Its specificity is unknown. This sample was taken from a study of metastatic and nonmetastatic thyroid tumors. Study in general: Thyroid patients, malignant and benign, had repertoires compared across blood and tumor or nodule tissue. Study-wide findings and caveats: Malignant tumors reportedly showed significantly higher TCR beta diversity than benign nodules in both blood and tumor.

Germline CDR1 and CDR2: MDHEN and SYDVKM. V lost 4 bases, J lost 5 bases, and 16 bases lay in between. This CDR3 is 15 amino acids long. Thyroid surgery had not been preceded by any treatment in any patient. As handled by the study authors: Built for papillary thyroid cancer, a distant-metastasis classifier drew on CDR3 differences across clinicopathological groups. From the PCR reads, TCRdb re-called clones with MiXCR. The authors' filters were not applied to this entry. The sample consists of 20,000 to 30,000 clones, roughly 21% of them appearing once. This clonotype originated in a male donor with papillary thyroid cancer or a benign thyroid nodule (not recorded which). Some clones in this sample may be carry-over from other donors' samples. This rearrangement joins TRBV28 to TRBJ2-3, with D maybe TRBD1 (6 bases). What was sequenced was blood. For the CDR3, the DNA is TGTGCCAGCAGTTCAGGGGTAGGGGGTGTAGATACGCAGTATTTT. Translating gives CASSSGVGGVDTQYF.